The TCR beta chain under discussion was sequenced for a study of Graves' ophthalmopathy and Graves' hyperthyroidism. In this sample, this clonotype turned up many times. Its matching antigen is unknown. Whole-study results and caveats: The model's prediction of ophthalmopathy progression had approximately 68% sensitivity and around 77% specificity. Blood contained most expanded thyroid clonotypes exceeding 0.001 frequency.

Using RNA transcripts, the TCR beta CDR3 regions were amplified. An initial RT-PCR round employing HTBI primers preceded a second-round multiplex PCR. TCRdb ran MiXCR on the multiplex PCR reads and lists one entry per CDR3 protein. The repertoire includes roughly 400,000 distinct CDR3 sequences, about a sixth of them detected once, and 2.4% sits in the top ten. Trimming left V 4 bases short and J 10 bases short, with 11 bases between. The CDR3 consists of 13 residues. Germline V CDR1 and CDR2: SNHLY, FYNNEI. In this cohort's terms, stable hyperthyroidism meant no ophthalmopathy by 18 months of follow-up. The diagnosis combined clinical symptoms, thyroxine, TRAb, thyroid ultrasound and orbital computed tomography scans.

This sequence was found in an adult woman with stable Graves' hyperthyroidism. Sequenced: peripheral blood. The V and J genes are TRBV2 and TRBJ1-6; D ambiguous. CDR3 in DNA: TGTGCCAGCAGTGTGTCTTATCAATCACCCCTCCACTTT. The encoded protein is CASSVSYQSPLHF.